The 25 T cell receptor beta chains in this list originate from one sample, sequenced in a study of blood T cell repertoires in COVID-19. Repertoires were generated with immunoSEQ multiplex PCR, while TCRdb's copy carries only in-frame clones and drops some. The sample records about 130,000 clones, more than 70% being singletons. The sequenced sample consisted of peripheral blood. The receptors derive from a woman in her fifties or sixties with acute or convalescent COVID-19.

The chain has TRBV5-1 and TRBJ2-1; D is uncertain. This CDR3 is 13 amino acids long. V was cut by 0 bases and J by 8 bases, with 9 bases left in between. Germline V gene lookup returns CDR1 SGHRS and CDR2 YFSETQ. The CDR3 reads CASSLGGFDEQFF. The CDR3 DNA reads TGCGCCAGCAGCTTGGGAGGTTTCGATGAGCAGTTCTTC.

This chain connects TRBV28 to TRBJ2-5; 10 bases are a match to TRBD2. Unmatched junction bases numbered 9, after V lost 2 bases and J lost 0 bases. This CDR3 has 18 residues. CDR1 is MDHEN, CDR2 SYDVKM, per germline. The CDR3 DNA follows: TGTGCCAGCAGTTTACTGGGGCTAGCGGGAGCCTACCAAGAGACCCAGTACTTC. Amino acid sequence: CASSLLGLAGAYQETQYF.

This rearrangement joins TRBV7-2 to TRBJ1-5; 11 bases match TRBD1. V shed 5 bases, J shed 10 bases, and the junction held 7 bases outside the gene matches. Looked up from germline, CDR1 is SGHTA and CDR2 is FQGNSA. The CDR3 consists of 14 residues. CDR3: CASSLDRGLSPQHF. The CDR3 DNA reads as TGTGCCAGCAGCCTGGACAGGGGGCTATCTCCCCAGCATTTT.

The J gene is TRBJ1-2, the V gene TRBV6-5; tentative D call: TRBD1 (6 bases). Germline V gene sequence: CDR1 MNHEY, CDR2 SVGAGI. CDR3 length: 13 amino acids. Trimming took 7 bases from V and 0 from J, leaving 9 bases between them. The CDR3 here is CASTAGANYGYTF. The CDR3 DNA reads TGTGCCAGCACGGCAGGGGCTAACTATGGCTACACCTTC.

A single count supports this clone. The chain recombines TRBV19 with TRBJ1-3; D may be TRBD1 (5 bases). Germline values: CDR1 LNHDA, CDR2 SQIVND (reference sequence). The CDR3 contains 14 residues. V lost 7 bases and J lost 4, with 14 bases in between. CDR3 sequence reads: CASTRSRVGNTIYF. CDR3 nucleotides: TGTGCCAGTACCCGGAGCAGGGTAGGAAACACCATATATTTT.

CDR3 protein: CASSLPSRDEQFF. The CDR3 DNA sequence: TGTGCCAGCAGCCTACCAAGCCGGGATGAGCAGTTCTTC. The V gene is TRBV7-9, the J gene TRBJ2-1, with no clear D. Trimming shortened V by 5 bases and J by 8 bases, and 13 bases separated the two germline ends. The CDR3 length is 13 residues. Germline V gives CDR1 SEHNR, CDR2 FQNEAQ (reference sequence).

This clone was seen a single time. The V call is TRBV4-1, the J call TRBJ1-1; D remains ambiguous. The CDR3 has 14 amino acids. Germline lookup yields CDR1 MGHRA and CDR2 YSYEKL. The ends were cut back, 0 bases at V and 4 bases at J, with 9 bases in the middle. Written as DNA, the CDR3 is TGCGCCAGCAGCCAAGAGAACGGGGTCACTGAAGCTTTCTTT. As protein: CASSQENGVTEAFF.

The CDR3 sequence: CASSLRQGGETQYF. The DNA of the CDR3 is TGTGCCAGCAGCTTAAGGCAGGGAGGGGAGACCCAGTACTTC. V and J are TRBV11-3 and TRBJ2-5, with 7 bases matching TRBD2. CDR1 is SGHNT and CDR2 is YENEEA in the germline V gene. The CDR3 loop spans 14 amino acids. V shed 2 bases, J shed 5 bases, and the junction held 5 bases outside the gene matches.

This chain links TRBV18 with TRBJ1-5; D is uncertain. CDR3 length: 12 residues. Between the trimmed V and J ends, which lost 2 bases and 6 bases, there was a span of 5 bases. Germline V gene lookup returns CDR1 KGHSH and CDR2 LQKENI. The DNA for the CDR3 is TGTGCCAGCTCACCAGGCCCTCAGCCCCAGCATTTT. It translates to CASSPGPQPQHF.

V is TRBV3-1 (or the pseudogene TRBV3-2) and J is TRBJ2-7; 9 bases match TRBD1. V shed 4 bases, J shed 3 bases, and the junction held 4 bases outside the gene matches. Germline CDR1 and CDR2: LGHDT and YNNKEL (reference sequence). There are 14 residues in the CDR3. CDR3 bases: TGTGCCAGCAGCCCCGGGGACAGGGTCTACGAGCAGTACGTC. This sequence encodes CASSPGDRVYEQYV.

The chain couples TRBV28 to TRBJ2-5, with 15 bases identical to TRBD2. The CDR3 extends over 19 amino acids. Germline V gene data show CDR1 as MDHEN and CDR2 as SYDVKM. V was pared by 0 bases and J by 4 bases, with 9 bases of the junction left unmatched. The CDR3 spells CASSLWGGLAGGLGETQYF. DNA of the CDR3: TGTGCCAGCAGTTTATGGGGGGGACTAGCGGGAGGTTTGGGAGAGACCCAGTACTTC. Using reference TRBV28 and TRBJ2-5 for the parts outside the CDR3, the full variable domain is DVKVTQSSRYLVKRTGEKVFLECVQDMDHENMFWYRQDPGLGLRLIYFSYDVKMKEKGDIPEGYSVSREKKERFSLILESASTNQTSMYLCASSLWGGLAGGLGETQYFGPGTRLLVL.

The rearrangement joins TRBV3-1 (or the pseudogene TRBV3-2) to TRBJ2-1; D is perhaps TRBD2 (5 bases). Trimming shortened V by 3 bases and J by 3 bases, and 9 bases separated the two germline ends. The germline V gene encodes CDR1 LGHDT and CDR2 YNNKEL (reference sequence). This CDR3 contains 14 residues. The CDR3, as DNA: TGTGCCAGCAGCCAGGTCCGGGACTACAATGAGCAGTTCTTC. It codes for CASSQVRDYNEQFF.

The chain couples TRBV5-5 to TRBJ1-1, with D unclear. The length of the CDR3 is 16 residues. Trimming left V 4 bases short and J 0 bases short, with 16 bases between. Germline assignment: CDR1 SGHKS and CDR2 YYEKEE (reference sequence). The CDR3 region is CASSLEAGQMNTEAFF. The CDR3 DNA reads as TGTGCCAGCAGCCTAGAGGCTGGTCAGATGAACACTGAAGCTTTCTTT.

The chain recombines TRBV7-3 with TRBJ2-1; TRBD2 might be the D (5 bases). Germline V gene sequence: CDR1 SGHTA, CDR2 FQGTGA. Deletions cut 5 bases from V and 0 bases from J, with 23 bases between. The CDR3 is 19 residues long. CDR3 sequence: CASSPTTHRRARSYNEQFF. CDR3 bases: TGTGCCAGCAGCCCCACAACCCACCGGCGGGCCCGCTCCTACAATGAGCAGTTCTTC. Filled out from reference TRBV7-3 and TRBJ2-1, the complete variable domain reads GAGVSQTPSNKVTEKGKYVELRCDPISGHTALYWYRQSLGQGPEFLIYFQGTGAADDSGLPNDRFFAVRPEGSVSTLKIQRTERGDSAVYLCASSPTTHRRARSYNEQFFGPGTRLTVL.

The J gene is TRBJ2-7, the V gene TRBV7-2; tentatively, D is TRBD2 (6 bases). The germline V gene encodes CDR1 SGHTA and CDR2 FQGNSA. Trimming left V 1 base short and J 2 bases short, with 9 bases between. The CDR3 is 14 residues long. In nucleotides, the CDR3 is TGTGCCAGCAGCTTAGACGGGGGAACCTACGAGCAGTACTTC. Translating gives CASSLDGGTYEQYF. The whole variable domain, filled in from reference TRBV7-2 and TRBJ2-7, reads GAGVSQSPSNKVTEKGKDVELRCDPISGHTALYWYRQSLGQGLEFLIYFQGNSAPDKSGLPSDRFSAERTGGSVSTLTIQRTQQEDSAVYLCASSLDGGTYEQYFGPGTRLTVT.

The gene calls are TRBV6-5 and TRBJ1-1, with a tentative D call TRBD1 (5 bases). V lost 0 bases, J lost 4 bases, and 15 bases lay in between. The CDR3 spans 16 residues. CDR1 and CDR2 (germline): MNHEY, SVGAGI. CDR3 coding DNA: TGTGCCAGCAGTTACTCTGGGGCAGGGCTCTCCACTGAAGCTTTCTTT. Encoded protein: CASSYSGAGLSTEAFF.

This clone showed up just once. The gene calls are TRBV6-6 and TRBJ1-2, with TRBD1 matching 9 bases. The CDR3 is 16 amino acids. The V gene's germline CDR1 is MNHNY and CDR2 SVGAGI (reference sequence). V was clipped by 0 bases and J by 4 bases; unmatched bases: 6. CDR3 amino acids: CASSYSWTGDSYGYTF. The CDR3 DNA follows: TGTGCCAGCAGTTACTCGTGGACAGGGGACAGCTATGGCTACACCTTC.

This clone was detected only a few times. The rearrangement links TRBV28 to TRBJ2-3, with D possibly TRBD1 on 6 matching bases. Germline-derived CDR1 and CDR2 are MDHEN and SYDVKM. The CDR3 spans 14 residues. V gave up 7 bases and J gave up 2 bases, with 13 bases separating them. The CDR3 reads CASKGTGTTDTQYF. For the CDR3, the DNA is TGTGCCAGCAAAGGAACAGGGACCACAGATACGCAGTATTTT.

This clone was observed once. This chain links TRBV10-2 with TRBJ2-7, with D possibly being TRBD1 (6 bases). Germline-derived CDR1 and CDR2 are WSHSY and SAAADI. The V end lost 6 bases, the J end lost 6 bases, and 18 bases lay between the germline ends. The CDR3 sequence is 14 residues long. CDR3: CASSQGTPSGEQYV. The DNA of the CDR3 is TGCGCCAGCAGCCAAGGGACACCCTCCGGCGAGCAGTACGTC.

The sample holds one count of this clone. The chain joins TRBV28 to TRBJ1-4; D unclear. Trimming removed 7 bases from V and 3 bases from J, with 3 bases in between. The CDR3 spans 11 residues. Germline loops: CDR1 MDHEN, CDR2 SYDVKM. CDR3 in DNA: TGTGCCAGCATAGCTAATGAAAAACTGTTTTTT. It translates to CASIANEKLFF.

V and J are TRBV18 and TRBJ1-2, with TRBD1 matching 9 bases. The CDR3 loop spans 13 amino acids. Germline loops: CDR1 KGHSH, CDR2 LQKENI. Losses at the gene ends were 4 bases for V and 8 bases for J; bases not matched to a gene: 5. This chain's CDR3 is CASSQGQGNGYTF. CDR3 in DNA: TGTGCCAGCTCACAGGGACAGGGAAACGGCTACACCTTC.

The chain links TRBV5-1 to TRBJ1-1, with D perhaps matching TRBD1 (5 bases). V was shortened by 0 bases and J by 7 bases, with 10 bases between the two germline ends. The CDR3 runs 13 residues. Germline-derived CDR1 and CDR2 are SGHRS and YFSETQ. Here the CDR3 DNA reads TGCGCCAGCAGCTTGGAGGCGGGGGGTGAAGCTTTCTTT. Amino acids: CASSLEAGGEAFF.

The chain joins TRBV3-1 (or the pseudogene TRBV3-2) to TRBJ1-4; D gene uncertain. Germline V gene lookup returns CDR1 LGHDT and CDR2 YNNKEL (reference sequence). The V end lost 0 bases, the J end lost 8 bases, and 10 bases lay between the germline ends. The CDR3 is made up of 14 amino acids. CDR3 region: CASSQDSYAEKLFF. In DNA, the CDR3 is TGTGCCAGCAGCCAAGATAGTTACGCGGAAAAACTGTTTTTT.

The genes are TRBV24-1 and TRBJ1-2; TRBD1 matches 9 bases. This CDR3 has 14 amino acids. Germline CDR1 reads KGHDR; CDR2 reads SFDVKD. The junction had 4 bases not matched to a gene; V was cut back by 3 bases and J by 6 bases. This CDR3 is CATSDHRQGDGYTF. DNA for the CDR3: TGTGCCACCAGTGATCATCGACAGGGGGATGGCTACACCTTC.

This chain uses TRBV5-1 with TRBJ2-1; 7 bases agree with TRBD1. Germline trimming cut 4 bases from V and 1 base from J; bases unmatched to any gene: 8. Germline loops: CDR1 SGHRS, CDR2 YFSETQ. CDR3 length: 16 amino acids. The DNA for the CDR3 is TGCGCCAGCAGCACTACAGGGGTCAAGTCCTACAATGAGCAGTTCTTC. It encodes CASSTTGVKSYNEQFF.